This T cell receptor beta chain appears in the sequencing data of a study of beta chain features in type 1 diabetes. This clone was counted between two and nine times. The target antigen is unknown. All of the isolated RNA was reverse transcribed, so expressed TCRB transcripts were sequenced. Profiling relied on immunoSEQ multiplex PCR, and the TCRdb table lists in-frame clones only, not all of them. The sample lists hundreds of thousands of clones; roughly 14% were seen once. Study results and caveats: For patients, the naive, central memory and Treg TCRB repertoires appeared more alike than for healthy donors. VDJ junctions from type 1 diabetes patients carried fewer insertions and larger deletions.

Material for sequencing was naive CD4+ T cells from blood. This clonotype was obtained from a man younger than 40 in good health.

The CDR3 nucleotides are TGTGCCATCAGTGCGGAGAGGGACAGGGAAGCTTTCTTT. This encodes CAISAERDREAFF. The gene calls are TRBV10-3 and TRBJ1-1; TRBD1 agrees at 8 bases. With 4 bases clipped from V and 8 bases from J, the junction kept 6 bases outside the gene matches. CDR1 and CDR2 (germline): ENHRY, SYGVKD. This CDR3 has 13 residues.